These 22 T cell receptor beta chains originate from one sample sequenced in a study of cytomegalovirus exposure and HLA in healthy donors. PCR was performed using 60 Vbeta and 13 Jbeta primers. Libraries were prepared by immunoSEQ multiplex PCR; TCRdb keeps only in-frame clonotypes and omits some of them. The data show 200,000 to 250,000 clones, with around 86% seen just once and about a tenth held by the top ten. The sequenced sample was PBMCs. The source is a woman in her forties or fifties in good health and CMV-seropositive.

This clone occurred a few times. V is TRBV6-8 and J is TRBJ2-1, with D tentatively TRBD1 (6 bases). This CDR3 is built from 17 residues. Germline assignment: CDR1 MNHGY and CDR2 SAAAGT. The germline V and J ends were trimmed by 0 bases and 6 bases, with 18 bases remaining between them. This CDR3 reads CASSYSYGPQGSNEQFF. In DNA form, the CDR3 reads TGTGCCAGCAGTTACTCTTATGGGCCTCAGGGGAGCAATGAGCAGTTCTTC.

A single count supports this clone. This chain joins TRBV4-2 and TRBJ2-3; D remains ambiguous. V lost 0 bases and J lost 6, with 7 bases in between. Germline V gene sequence: CDR1 LGHNA, CDR2 YNFKEQ. The CDR3 is 13 amino acids. The CDR3 reads CASSQDFADTQYF. CDR3 coding DNA: TGTGCCAGCAGCCAAGATTTTGCGGATACGCAGTATTTT.

V and J are TRBV11-3 and TRBJ2-7; unclear D gene. The ends were cut back, 0 bases at V and 5 bases at J, with 8 bases in the middle. Germline CDR1 and CDR2: SGHNT and YENEEA. The CDR3 extends over 13 amino acids. CDR3 sequence (DNA): TGTGCCAGCAGCTTAGATCTGTCCGACGAGCAGTACTTC. Translated: CASSLDLSDEQYF.

This chain links TRBV6-5 with TRBJ1-6, with no clear D. This CDR3 is built from 16 residues. CDR1 MNHEY and CDR2 SVGAGI come from the germline V gene. The V gene lost 0 bases and the J gene lost 4 bases, with 10 bases spanning the gap. CDR3 loop: CASSYSITGYNSPLHF. CDR3 in DNA: TGTGCCAGCAGTTACTCAATTACGGGTTATAATTCACCCCTCCACTTT.

The V gene is TRBV9, the J gene TRBJ1-6; D possibly corresponds to TRBD1 (6 bases). CDR1 is SGDLS, CDR2 YYNGEE, per germline. CDR3 length: 16 amino acids. V lost 0 bases and J 7 bases, leaving 14 bases between the germline ends. In nucleotides, the CDR3 is TGTGCCAGCAGCGTAGAACAGGGAAGGGGAAATTCACCCCTCCACTTT. Amino acids: CASSVEQGRGNSPLHF.

CDR3 in DNA: TGTGCCAGCAGCGTAGGCGGGACTAGTACCTACGAGCAGTACTTC. It is translated as CASSVGGTSTYEQYF. The chain carries TRBV9 and TRBJ2-7; the match to TRBD2 covers 8 bases. Germline trimming cut 0 bases from V and 2 bases from J; bases unmatched to any gene: 4. CDR1 and CDR2 from the germline V gene are SGDLS and YYNGEE. CDR3 size: 15 residues.

The chain uses TRBV19 and TRBJ1-1, with TRBD1 matching over 8 bases. This CDR3 comprises 16 residues. CDR1 LNHDA and CDR2 SQIVND come from the germline V gene (reference sequence). The trim removed 6 bases at V and 1 base at J, leaving 10 bases unmatched. DNA for the CDR3: TGTGCCAGTAGGCCGACCAACAGGGGGAAGAACACTGAAGCTTTCTTT. Amino acid sequence: CASRPTNRGKNTEAFF.

V gene TRBV5-6 combines with J gene TRBJ2-7; 7 bases are a match to TRBD1. V lost 4 bases and J lost 0; bases outside the gene matches: 7. This CDR3 is built from 15 residues. Germline loops: CDR1 SGHDT, CDR2 YYEEEE. CDR3 coding DNA: TGTGCCAGCAGCGGGATCGGACAGGCCTCCTACGAGCAGTACTTC. Its translation is CASSGIGQASYEQYF.

The gene calls are TRBV7-9 and TRBJ2-5; TRBD1 matches at 7 bases. The ends lost 5 bases at V and 1 base at J; junction bases unmatched: 4. Looked up from germline, CDR1 is SEHNR and CDR2 is FQNEAQ (reference sequence). The CDR3 consists of 14 residues. The CDR3 loop is CASSQGTVQETQYF. In nucleotides, the CDR3 is TGTGCCAGCAGCCAGGGGACAGTCCAAGAGACCCAGTACTTC.

The rearrangement uses TRBV7-2 and TRBJ1-2; D perhaps matches TRBD1 (6 bases). Germline CDR1 is SGHTA and CDR2 is FQGNSA. Trimming cost V 2 bases and J 5 bases, with 24 bases left between them. The CDR3 loop spans 18 amino acids. CDR3: CASSLLAGGLPRVYGYTF. CDR3 nucleotide sequence: TGTGCCAGCAGCTTACTAGCTGGGGGCCTCCCTCGCGTTTATGGCTACACCTTC.

The J gene is TRBJ2-6, the V gene TRBV30; D is undetermined. The CDR3 covers 15 residues. V lost 0 bases to trimming and J lost 0 bases, with 6 bases between them. Germline V gene sequence: CDR1 GTSNPN, CDR2 SVGIG (reference sequence). CDR3 DNA: TGTGCCTGGAGTGTTTCATTCTCTGGGGCCAACGTCCTGACTTTC. Translating it yields CAWSVSFSGANVLTF.

This rearrangement joins TRBV6-1 to TRBJ2-5, with D perhaps matching TRBD1 (6 bases). Trimming cost V 4 bases and J 0 bases, with 18 bases left between them. This CDR3 has 17 amino acids. CDR1 and CDR2 (germline): MNHNS, SASEGT. The CDR3 spells CASSGSIRGRYQETQYF. The CDR3 nucleotides are TGTGCCAGCAGTGGATCCATCAGGGGACGGTACCAAGAGACCCAGTACTTC.

This chain connects TRBV6-5 to TRBJ1-2, with D tentatively TRBD1 (5 bases). CDR3 length: 14 residues. Trimming took 0 bases from V and 3 from J, leaving 8 bases between them. Germline V gene sequence: CDR1 MNHEY, CDR2 SVGAGI. CDR3 bases: TGTGCCAGCAGTTACTCCCTCAGGGACTATGGCTACACCTTC. As protein: CASSYSLRDYGYTF.

The chain is built from TRBV15 and TRBJ1-1; TRBD1 matches 7 bases. The V and J ends lost 8 bases and 1 base, in that order; junction bases with no gene match: 1. The CDR3 sequence is 12 residues long. Germline CDR1 LNHNV, CDR2 YYDKDF (reference sequence). DNA for the CDR3: TGTGCCACCGGACAGGCGAACACTGAAGCTTTCTTT. It encodes CATGQANTEAFF.

CDR3 sequence reads: CANVRGPLLDSTRRNEQYF. CDR3 bases: TGTGCCAACGTACGTGGCCCTCTTCTTGACAGTACTCGTCGAAACGAGCAGTACTTC. The chain couples TRBV4-2 to TRBJ2-7; a possible D gene is TRBD1 (5 bases). Germline values: CDR1 LGHNA, CDR2 YNFKEQ. CDR3 length equals 19 residues. Trimming shortened V by 10 bases and J by 5 bases, and 36 bases separated the two germline ends.

The rearrangement links TRBV10-3 to TRBJ2-7; D unclear. V lost 3 bases to trimming and J lost 2 bases, with 2 bases between them. The CDR3 is made up of 11 amino acids. The germline gives CDR1 ENHRY, CDR2 SYGVKD. The CDR3 DNA sequence: TGTGCCATCAGTGACACCTACGAGCAGTACTTC. Translated: CAISDTYEQYF.

V is TRBV11-3 and J is TRBJ2-3, with 7 bases aligning to TRBD1. The germline V gene has CDR1 SGHNT and CDR2 YENEEA. This CDR3 region has 13 residues. V lost 2 bases, J lost 8 bases, and 4 bases stayed unmatched. CDR3 DNA sequence: TGTGCCAGCAGCTTACTGGGACAGCCTACGCAGTATTTT. Its protein product is CASSLLGQPTQYF.

The V and J genes are TRBV13 and TRBJ2-1; 7 positions agree with TRBD1. V was clipped by 0 bases and J by 0 bases; unmatched bases: 5. The CDR3 contains 17 residues. The germline V gene has CDR1 PRHDT and CDR2 FYEKMQ (reference sequence). The CDR3 sequence is CASSLGGGMGSYNEQFF. DNA for the CDR3: TGTGCCAGCAGCTTAGGAGGGGGCATGGGCTCCTACAATGAGCAGTTCTTC.

The J gene is TRBJ2-6, the V gene TRBV7-6; D gene ambiguous. CDR1 SGHVS and CDR2 FNYEAQ come from the germline V gene. Trimming removed 2 bases from V and 4 bases from J, with 15 bases in between. The length of the CDR3 is 17 residues. The CDR3 DNA follows: TGTGCCAGCAGCTTATTCCGCGGTTCCGGAGGGGCCAACGTCCTGACTTTC. Its translation: CASSLFRGSGGANVLTF.

Only one count was recorded for this clone. The rearrangement links TRBV11-3 to TRBJ2-1; TRBD1 is a possible D gene (5 bases). V gave up 5 bases and J gave up 10 bases, with 12 bases separating them. The CDR3 contains 12 residues. The germline CDR1 and CDR2 sequences are SGHNT and YENEEA. The CDR3 is CASSAGIWEQFF. The DNA of the CDR3 is TGTGCCAGCAGCGCAGGGATTTGGGAGCAGTTCTTC.

This clone was seen a few times. The V gene is TRBV18, the J gene TRBJ1-1, with TRBD1 as a possible D gene (5 bases). The CDR3 totals 15 residues. V shed 2 bases and J shed 5 bases, with 15 bases lying between them. Germline values: CDR1 KGHSH, CDR2 LQKENI. DNA of the CDR3: TGTGCCAGCTCACCAGGCGGGGCGCGGAGAACTGAAGCTTTCTTT. Protein product: CASSPGGARRTEAFF.

In its sample, this clone was seen a few times. The chain combines TRBV6-4 with TRBJ2-1; 9 nucleotides line up with TRBD1. Germline V CDR1 and CDR2: MRHNA, SNTAGT. The CDR3 runs 14 residues. Trimming cost V 4 bases and J 9 bases; bases outside gene matches: 7. CDR3 sequence: CASSGTGEGSEQFF. CDR3 in DNA: TGTGCCAGCAGTGGGACAGGGGAAGGCAGTGAGCAGTTCTTC.